The next 30 T cell receptor beta chains were all read from a single sample in a study of blood T cell repertoires in COVID-19. Sequencing was performed with immunoSEQ multiplex PCR; in TCRdb, only in-frame clones are kept and a portion is missing. This table has just over 250,000 clones, about 88% appearing once. Sequenced input: peripheral blood. These receptors came from a man aged 55 to 70 who had recovered from COVID-19.

This chain connects TRBV14 to TRBJ1-2, with D tentatively TRBD1 (6 bases). The germline V gene encodes CDR1 SGHDN and CDR2 FVKESK. With 1 base removed from V and 2 bases from J, the gap between germline ends came to 11 bases. There are 15 residues in the CDR3. The CDR3 DNA follows: TGTGCCAGCAGCCAAGTCGGGGGGGGCAACTATGGCTACACCTTC. This codes for CASSQVGGGNYGYTF.

This chain connects TRBV5-1 to TRBJ2-2; 7 bases match TRBD1. V trimming: 4 bases; J trimming: 0 bases; junction bases outside the gene matches: 3. CDR3 length equals 15 residues. CDR1 is SGHRS, CDR2 YFSETQ, per germline. The CDR3 sequence is CASSPGQTNTGELFF. CDR3 nucleotide sequence: TGCGCCAGCAGCCCGGGACAGACGAACACCGGGGAGCTGTTTTTT.

The chain joins TRBV5-1 to TRBJ2-7, with 15 nucleotides matching TRBD2. In germline, CDR1 is SGHRS, CDR2 YFSETQ. V shed 4 bases, J shed 6 bases, and the junction held 8 bases outside the gene matches. The CDR3 totals 16 residues. The CDR3 coding sequence is TGCGCCAGCAGCCCTGGACTAGCGGGGGGGCCTGGCGAGCAGTACTTC. Amino acid sequence: CASSPGLAGGPGEQYF.

The V gene is TRBV6-2 or TRBV6-3, the J gene TRBJ2-1; 8 positions agree with TRBD2. Per germline, CDR1 MNHEY and CDR2 SVGEGT. This CDR3 has 16 amino acids. V trimming: 2 bases; J trimming: 4 bases; junction bases outside the gene matches: 7. The CDR3 nucleotides are TGTGCCAGCAGTTACCTTGCGGGGGGAGGTTACAATGAGCAGTTCTTC. This gives the protein CASSYLAGGGYNEQFF.

V and J are TRBV9 and TRBJ1-3, with D tentatively TRBD1 (6 bases). The length of the CDR3 is 16 residues. Germline assignment: CDR1 SGDLS and CDR2 YYNGEE. The germline V and J ends were trimmed by 3 bases and 0 bases, with 13 bases remaining between them. The CDR3 nucleotides are TGTGCCAGCAGCGCCTACAGGGAGTCCTCTGGAAACACCATATATTTT. The encoded protein is CASSAYRESSGNTIYF.

The chain is built from TRBV19 and TRBJ1-2; TRBD1 matches 9 bases. CDR1 is LNHDA, CDR2 SQIVND, per germline (reference sequence). V lost 7 bases and J lost 3; bases outside the gene matches: 6. The CDR3 spans 14 residues. Written as DNA, the CDR3 is TGTGCCAGTAAACTCACAGGGGGCTACTATGGCTACACCTTC. Translation: CASKLTGGYYGYTF.

The chain couples TRBV5-1 to TRBJ1-1; D perhaps matches TRBD1 (6 bases). The CDR3 sequence is 18 residues long. V was shortened by 3 bases and J by 1 base, with 22 bases between the two germline ends. Germline CDR1 is SGHRS and CDR2 is YFSETQ. For the CDR3, the DNA is TGCGCCAGCAGCTCACAACCAACTACAGGGTCGGGGAACACTGAAGCTTTCTTT. Encoded protein: CASSSQPTTGSGNTEAFF.

This sequence joins TRBV6-6 and TRBJ2-7; 10 bases map to TRBD1. Trimming removed 0 bases from V and 0 bases from J; junction bases left unmatched: 2. Looked up from germline, CDR1 is MNHNY and CDR2 is SVGAGI (reference sequence). This CDR3 spans 16 amino acids. The CDR3 coding sequence is TGTGCCAGCAGTTACTCCCGGACAGGGGGCTCCTACGAGCAGTACTTC. Its protein product is CASSYSRTGGSYEQYF.

The chain uses TRBV29-1 and TRBJ1-2, with 9 bases that match TRBD1. V was pared by 7 bases and J by 3 bases, with 9 bases of the junction left unmatched. The CDR3 length is 14 residues. Germline CDR1 reads SQVTM; CDR2 reads ANQGSEA. The chain's CDR3 is CSASTGGRDYGYTF. As DNA, the CDR3 is TGCAGCGCCTCTACAGGGGGCAGGGACTATGGCTACACCTTC. The whole variable domain, remainder taken from reference TRBV29-1 and TRBJ1-2, is SAVISQKPSRDICQRGTSLTIQCQVDSQVTMMFWYRQQPGQSLTLIATANQGSEATYESGFVIDKFPISRPNLTFSTLTVSNMSPEDSSIYLCSASTGGRDYGYTFGSGTRLTVV.

The chain employs TRBV6-5 and TRBJ1-5; D call uncertain. Between the trimmed V and J ends, which lost 5 bases and 3 bases, there was a span of 14 bases. The length of the CDR3 is 15 residues. Germline CDR1 is MNHEY and CDR2 is SVGAGI. CDR3 nucleotide sequence: TGTGCCAGCAGTCCTCTAGGAGCCTCCAATCAGCCCCAGCATTTT. This encodes CASSPLGASNQPQHF.

The chain couples TRBV5-4 to TRBJ2-7, with 15 positions matching TRBD2. The V gene's germline CDR1 is SGHNT and CDR2 YYREEE (reference sequence). V lost 5 bases to trimming and J lost 6 bases; unmatched junction nucleotides: 18. The CDR3 is 19 amino acids. CDR3 loop: CASRRNLGTSGGPALEQYF. CDR3 nucleotides: TGTGCCAGCAGACGAAACTTGGGGACTAGCGGGGGGCCCGCCCTCGAGCAGTACTTC.

The chain uses TRBV5-8 and TRBJ2-2; 7 bases are shared with TRBD1. This CDR3 is 16 amino acids long. CDR1 is SGHTS and CDR2 is YDEGEE in the germline V gene. With V trimmed by 4 bases and J by 6 bases, 12 bases remained unmatched. The CDR3 sequence: CASSPYSGTDSGELFF. The CDR3 DNA reads as TGTGCCAGCAGCCCCTACTCCGGGACAGACTCCGGGGAGCTGTTTTTT.

V gene TRBV15 combines with J gene TRBJ1-6, with 7 nucleotides matching TRBD1. Germline assignment: CDR1 LNHNV and CDR2 YYDKDF (reference sequence). The CDR3 covers 20 residues. Germline trimming cut 8 bases from V and 0 bases from J; bases unmatched to any gene: 19. The CDR3, as DNA: TGTGCCACCGCTAAGGGGATCAAAGGGACAGATTACTCCTATAATTCACCCCTCCACTTT. This encodes CATAKGIKGTDYSYNSPLHF.

This clone was counted between two and nine times. This rearrangement joins TRBV11-2 to TRBJ1-3; TRBD1 matches 10 bases. Germline-derived CDR1 and CDR2 are SGHAT and FQNNGV. The CDR3 has 18 residues. The ends lost 0 bases at V and 0 bases at J; junction bases unmatched: 5. CDR3 DNA: TGTGCCAGCAGCTTAGAGGGGACAGGGGTTTACTCTGGAAACACCATATATTTT. Translation: CASSLEGTGVYSGNTIYF. The full variable domain, with the rest looked up from reference TRBV11-2 and TRBJ1-3, is EAGVAQSPRYKIIEKRQSVAFWCNPISGHATLYWYQQILGQGPKLLIQFQNNGVVDDSQLPKDRFSAERLKGVDSTLKIQPAKLEDSAVYLCASSLEGTGVYSGNTIYFGEGSWLTVV.

J is TRBJ1-1 and V is TRBV29-1; D is uncertain. The V end was cut by 5 bases, the J end by 0 bases, with 10 bases between. The CDR3 spans 13 residues. Germline CDR1 reads SQVTM; CDR2 reads ANQGSEA. Here the CDR3 reads CSVWEVMNTEAFF. The CDR3 nucleotides read TGCAGCGTTTGGGAGGTAATGAACACTGAAGCTTTCTTT.

The V gene is TRBV19, the J gene TRBJ2-7; the D gene is possibly TRBD1 (7 bases). V was pared by 1 base and J by 2 bases, with 12 bases between. CDR1 and CDR2 from the germline V gene are LNHDA and SQIVND (reference sequence). The CDR3 length is 15 residues. CDR3 amino acids: CASSIGQGGAYEQYF. The CDR3 nucleotides are TGTGCCAGTAGTATAGGGCAGGGGGGAGCCTACGAGCAGTACTTC.

This sequence joins TRBV6-1 and TRBJ1-6; possible D gene TRBD1, 5 bases. Germline loops: CDR1 MNHNS, CDR2 SASEGT. Trimming took off 2 bases at V and 8 bases at J, with 10 bases between the two ends. The CDR3 covers 14 residues. The CDR3 DNA is TGTGCCAGCAGTGAACGGGGGTGGGATTCACCCCTCCACTTT. Its protein product is CASSERGWDSPLHF.

The genes are TRBV2 and TRBJ1-1; D call uncertain. CDR1 SNHLY and CDR2 FYNNEI come from the germline V gene. The CDR3 consists of 11 residues. The V end lost 7 bases, the J end lost 0 bases, and 3 bases lay between the germline ends. The CDR3 nucleotides are TGTGCCAGCAAGCTGAACACTGAAGCTTTCTTT. Protein sequence: CASKLNTEAFF. Using reference TRBV2 and TRBJ1-1 for the parts outside the CDR3, the full variable domain is EPEVTQTPSHQVTQMGQEVILRCVPISNHLYFYWYRQILGQKVEFLVSFYNNEISEKSEIFDDQFSVERPDGSNFTLKIRSTKLEDSAMYFCASKLNTEAFFGQGTRLTVV.

The chain employs TRBV11-2 and TRBJ1-6; 9 positions match TRBD1. The CDR3 sequence is 15 residues long. The V gene's germline CDR1 is SGHAT and CDR2 FQNNGV. V was clipped by 7 bases and J by 10 bases; unmatched bases: 11. The CDR3 region has the DNA TGTGCCAGCACCACCCCGGGACAGGGTGGATCACCCCTCCACTTT. Translating it yields CASTTPGQGGSPLHF.

This sequence joins TRBV6-6 and TRBJ1-5; maybe TRBD1 (5 bases). The CDR3 totals 11 residues. Deletions cut 7 bases from V and 10 bases from J, with 11 bases between. Germline CDR1 is MNHNY and CDR2 is SVGAGI (reference sequence). As DNA, the CDR3 is TGTGCCAGCACGCAGGGTGTACCCCAGCATTTT. It yields the protein CASTQGVPQHF.

The CDR3 DNA is TGCGCCAGCACTCTACAGGGTCACTACGACAATGAGCAGTTCTTC. It encodes CASTLQGHYDNEQFF. The rearrangement uses TRBV4-1 and TRBJ2-1; possibly TRBD1 for D (6 bases). CDR1 is MGHRA, CDR2 YSYEKL, per germline. V was shortened by 7 bases and J by 5 bases, with 18 bases between the two germline ends. The CDR3 is 15 amino acids.

The CDR3: CASILLTDNYGYTF. In DNA, the CDR3 is TGTGCCAGCATCCTTTTGACAGATAACTATGGCTACACCTTC. The chain carries TRBV6-5 and TRBJ1-2; perhaps TRBD1 as D (5 bases). This CDR3 has 14 residues. The germline CDR1 and CDR2 sequences are MNHEY and SVGAGI. V lost 7 bases and J lost 1, with 13 bases in between.

V is TRBV7-9 and J is TRBJ2-7; 12 bases match TRBD1. This CDR3 has 17 residues. Per the germline V gene, CDR1 is SEHNR and CDR2 is FQNEAQ (reference sequence). J gave up 0 bases and V 4 bases, and 7 bases lay outside the gene matches. The CDR3 sequence: CASSWILGQGASYEQYF. CDR3 coding DNA: TGTGCCAGCAGCTGGATCCTGGGACAGGGGGCCTCCTACGAGCAGTACTTC.

In this sample, this clone turned up a few times. The V gene is TRBV19, the J gene TRBJ2-3; TRBD1 aligns across 7 bases. The CDR3 is 17 residues long. The germline CDR1 and CDR2 sequences are LNHDA and SQIVND (reference sequence). Trimming took 4 bases from V and 0 from J; bases not matched to a gene: 10. CDR3 sequence reads: CASSKAYGTASTDTQYF. CDR3 bases: TGTGCCAGTAGTAAAGCATACGGGACAGCTAGCACAGATACGCAGTATTTT.

The chain carries TRBV6-5 and TRBJ1-3; D remains ambiguous. CDR1 is MNHEY, CDR2 SVGAGI, per germline. Trimming pared 4 bases from V and 8 bases from J, leaving 15 bases between. The CDR3 totals 14 residues. CDR3 sequence reads: CASSSGSSIDTIYF. DNA of the CDR3: TGTGCCAGCAGTTCGGGGTCTTCAATAGACACCATATATTTT.

The rearrangement uses TRBV19 and TRBJ1-1; D is possibly TRBD1 (5 bases). This CDR3 comprises 15 residues. Trimming took 7 bases from V and 5 from J, leaving 20 bases between them. The germline V gene has CDR1 LNHDA and CDR2 SQIVND (reference sequence). CDR3 protein: CASIPRGRELTEAFF. The CDR3 DNA reads TGTGCCAGTATCCCAAGGGGCAGGGAACTTACTGAAGCTTTCTTT.

This clone showed up just a few times. The chain links TRBV7-3 to TRBJ1-6, with 8 bases that match TRBD1. The germline V gene has CDR1 SGHTA and CDR2 FQGTGA. The CDR3 is 16 amino acids. V was pared by 2 bases and J by 9 bases, with 9 bases of the junction left unmatched. This chain's CDR3 is CASSLGTGLFGSPLHF. CDR3 coding DNA: TGTGCCAGCAGCTTAGGGACAGGACTGTTTGGTTCACCCCTCCACTTT.

The chain joins TRBV30 to TRBJ2-1; D is uncertain. Germline values: CDR1 GTSNPN, CDR2 SVGIG (reference sequence). Deletions cut 3 bases from V and 6 bases from J, with 12 bases between. This CDR3 has 13 amino acids. This chain's CDR3 is CAWSLSTFNEQFF. The CDR3 DNA reads as TGTGCCTGGAGCCTTTCAACTTTCAATGAGCAGTTCTTC.

The CDR3 DNA reads TGTGCCAGCAGTGAACAAAGTCTAGCGGGGGGCCCGCACCGCACAGATACGCAGTATTTT. Its translation: CASSEQSLAGGPHRTDTQYF. V is TRBV6-1 and J is TRBJ2-3; TRBD2 matches at 11 bases. Trimming removed 2 bases from V and 1 base from J; junction bases left unmatched: 14. The CDR3 has 20 amino acids. CDR1 and CDR2 from the germline V gene are MNHNS and SASEGT.

The chain recombines TRBV27 with TRBJ1-2; D gene unclear. Germline values: CDR1 MNHEY, CDR2 SMNVEV (reference sequence). CDR3 length equals 15 residues. Trimming stripped 4 bases from V and 6 bases from J, with 18 bases between. The CDR3 coding sequence is TGTGCCAGCAGTTCCCATCCCCCCGAGAATGATGGCTACACCTTC. This codes for CASSSHPPENDGYTF.